Listed below are T cell receptor beta chains from one sample, sequenced in a study of Graves' ophthalmopathy and Graves' hyperthyroidism. TCRdb re-called the multiplex PCR reads with MiXCR, one entry per CDR3 protein. The sample includes hundreds of thousands of distinct CDR3 sequences, less than 55% of them seen just once. What was sequenced was peripheral blood. The source is an adult man with Graves' ophthalmopathy. The CDR3 runs from the conserved cysteine through the conserved F or W. D genes are given only for firm matches.

j_gene,v_gene,d_gene,CDR3aa
TRBJ2-2,TRBV27,TRBD1,CASSFGTGANTGELFF
TRBJ1-5,TRBV6-4,TRBD1,CASRRQGPQHF
TRBJ1-5,TRBV3-1,.,CASSQVRDQPQHF
TRBJ1-2,TRBV29-1,.,CSVEQDVYGYTF
TRBJ2-3,TRBV2,TRBD2,CASRGTSGLTDTQYF
TRBJ2-7,TRBV2,TRBD2,CASCGKPGTSYHEQYF
TRBJ1-4,TRBV2,.,CASQDTPTNEKLFF
TRBJ1-6,TRBV20-1,TRBD1,CSASTLLGQDSPLHF
TRBJ2-7,TRBV7-2,TRBD2,CASSQGSSSGRPREQYF
TRBJ1-1,TRBV5-1,TRBD1,CASSSSTGGSQGTEAFF
TRBJ1-5,TRBV20-1,.,CSARRGGREPQHF
TRBJ2-5,TRBV7-2,.,CASSPRGGTVETQYF
TRBJ2-7,TRBV7-8,TRBD1,CASAQLSRDRAYEQYF
TRBJ1-6,TRBV10-3,TRBD1,CAISTRQGDSPLHF
TRBJ1-4,TRBV20-1,.,CSARDTQGISEKLFF
TRBJ2-2,TRBV12-3/TRBV12-4,.,CASSLGGTGELFF
TRBJ1-1,TRBV5-6,TRBD1,CASSRSRGTGFIEAFF
TRBJ1-1,TRBV10-3,TRBD1,CASSERDRIVYWNTEAFF
TRBJ1-3,TRBV9,.,CASSVAPGRSGNTIYF
TRBJ1-4,TRBV9,.,CASSVAPSDGNEKLFF
TRBJ2-7,TRBV5-1,TRBD2,CASSPTGGGSYEQYF
TRBJ1-5,TRBV29-1,TRBD1,CSRTGRNQPQHF